The 24 T cell receptor beta chains in this list originate from one sample, sequenced in a study of cytomegalovirus exposure and HLA in healthy donors. The protocol was immunoSEQ multiplex PCR, while the TCRdb copy is restricted to in-frame clones and leaves out a portion. Of 250,000 to 350,000 clones listed, roughly 90% are singletons. The sample consisted of PBMCs. The receptors were gathered from a woman under 30 in good health and CMV-seronegative.

The V call is TRBV28, the J call TRBJ2-7; 8 bases map to TRBD2. The CDR3 has 14 residues. The J segment lost 4 bases and the V segment lost 5 bases, leaving 7 bases of the junction unmatched. Germline CDR1 MDHEN, CDR2 SYDVKM. The CDR3 region has the DNA TGTGCCAGCAGTCCGGGAGGGGGTTCGTACGAGCAGTACTTC. It encodes CASSPGGGSYEQYF.

The chain recombines TRBV4-2 with TRBJ1-4; tentative D call: TRBD1 (5 bases). CDR1 is LGHNA, CDR2 YNFKEQ, per germline. Trimming took off 4 bases at V and 8 bases at J, with 20 bases between the two ends. CDR3 length equals 16 residues. CDR3 residues: CASSRDGRGIGEKLFF. The CDR3, as DNA: TGTGCCAGCAGCCGCGACGGGAGGGGAATAGGAGAAAAACTGTTTTTT.

This chain links TRBV28 with TRBJ2-1; 9 nucleotides agree with TRBD2. Trimming cost V 6 bases and J 14 bases; bases outside gene matches: 5. Germline V gives CDR1 MDHEN, CDR2 SYDVKM. The CDR3 consists of 11 residues. CDR3 loop: CASRSLAGKFF. For the CDR3, the DNA is TGTGCCAGCAGGTCTCTAGCGGGGAAGTTCTTC. Together with reference TRBV28 and TRBJ2-1, the CDR3 gives the full variable domain: DVKVTQSSRYLVKRTGEKVFLECVQDMDHENMFWYRQDPGLGLRLIYFSYDVKMKEKGDIPEGYSVSREKKERFSLILESASTNQTSMYLCASRSLAGKFFGPGTRLTVL.

V usage is TRBV5-1 and J usage is TRBJ2-3; no firm D call. The germline gives CDR1 SGHRS, CDR2 YFSETQ. V was shortened by 1 base and J by 2 bases, with 14 bases between the two germline ends. CDR3 length: 16 residues. DNA of the CDR3: TGCGCCAGCAGCTTGTCCCGCGGAACGGACACAGATACGCAGTATTTT. Translated, it gives CASSLSRGTDTDTQYF.

The chain employs TRBV6-5 and TRBJ1-1; TRBD1 matches at 8 bases. This CDR3 has 13 amino acids. Germline assignment: CDR1 MNHEY and CDR2 SVGAGI. V lost 6 bases and J lost 9; bases outside the gene matches: 9. This CDR3 is CASRNQGARKAFF. CDR3 nucleotide sequence: TGTGCCAGCAGAAACCAGGGGGCCCGTAAAGCTTTCTTT.

The rearrangement uses TRBV6-5 and TRBJ2-1, with TRBD2 identical over 11 bases. The junction had 13 bases not matched to a gene; V was cut back by 8 bases and J by 10 bases. This CDR3 contains 15 residues. Germline CDR1 MNHEY, CDR2 SVGAGI. The CDR3 DNA follows: TGTGCCAGCCTCACTCCGGGACTAGCGGCAGTCGAGCAGTTCTTC. Translated, it gives CASLTPGLAAVEQFF.

This clone was seen a handful of times. The chain has TRBV5-1 and TRBJ2-7; TRBD1 matches 9 bases. Trimming cost V 4 bases and J 2 bases; bases outside gene matches: 1. This CDR3 spans 13 amino acids. From germline, CDR1 is SGHRS and CDR2 YFSETQ. CDR3 DNA sequence: TGCGCCAGCAGCGGGACAGGGACCTACGAGCAGTACTTC. Protein sequence: CASSGTGTYEQYF.

This rearrangement joins TRBV30 to TRBJ2-7; 12 bases map to TRBD2. This CDR3 is built from 13 residues. The junction had 2 bases not matched to a gene; V was cut back by 2 bases and J by 6 bases. CDR1 is GTSNPN and CDR2 is SVGIG in the germline V gene (reference sequence). CDR3 sequence: CAWSPGLAGEQYF. The CDR3 nucleotides read TGTGCCTGGAGTCCGGGACTAGCGGGCGAGCAGTACTTC. The whole variable domain, remainder taken from reference TRBV30 and TRBJ2-7, is SQTIHQWPATLVQPVGSPLSLECTVEGTSNPNLYWYRQAAGRGLQLLFYSVGIGQISSEVPQNLSASRPQDRQFILSSKKLLLSDSGFYLCAWSPGLAGEQYFGPGTRLTVT.

The chain combines TRBV27 with TRBJ2-1, with 10 positions matching TRBD2. CDR3 length equals 15 residues. CDR1 is MNHEY, CDR2 SMNVEV, per germline (reference sequence). The V and J ends lost 6 bases and 5 bases, in that order; junction bases with no gene match: 7. DNA for the CDR3: TGTGCCAGCAGGGCCTGGACTAGCGGAAACAATGAGCAGTTCTTC. It encodes CASRAWTSGNNEQFF.

J is TRBJ2-2 and V is TRBV27; 8 bases are a match to TRBD1. The junction had 4 bases not matched to a gene; V was cut back by 5 bases and J by 2 bases. This CDR3 region has 15 residues. Germline loops: CDR1 MNHEY, CDR2 SMNVEV (reference sequence). The CDR3 is CASSADRVNTGELFF. The CDR3 DNA sequence: TGTGCCAGCAGTGCGGACAGGGTTAACACCGGGGAGCTGTTTTTT.

The gene calls are TRBV7-9 and TRBJ2-7; TRBD1 aligns across 11 bases. Losses at the gene ends were 0 bases for V and 6 bases for J; bases not matched to a gene: 4. The germline CDR1 and CDR2 sequences are SEHNR and FQNEAQ (reference sequence). The CDR3 sequence is 15 residues long. The CDR3 sequence: CASSLAGQGAGEQYF. The CDR3 nucleotides are TGTGCCAGCAGCTTAGCCGGACAGGGGGCGGGCGAGCAGTACTTC.

V usage is TRBV7-8 and J usage is TRBJ2-7, with D perhaps TRBD1 (6 bases). In germline, CDR1 is SGHVS, CDR2 FQNEAQ. The CDR3 is made up of 13 amino acids. V lost 5 bases and J lost 2, with 10 bases in between. The CDR3 loop is CASSPGQPYEQYF. The CDR3 bases are TGTGCCAGCAGCCCCGGACAGCCCTACGAGCAGTACTTC.

This clone has only a few counts. The chain has TRBV5-5 and TRBJ2-7, with TRBD1 identical over 9 bases. Germline lookup yields CDR1 SGHKS and CDR2 YYEKEE (reference sequence). After removal of 4 bases from V and 4 bases from J, the junction contained 9 bases not matched to a gene. There are 15 residues in the CDR3. CDR3 nucleotides: TGTGCCAGCAGCGCTCCCGGGACAGGGATTTACGAGCAGTACTTC. It is translated as CASSAPGTGIYEQYF.

V is TRBV28 and J is TRBJ2-1, with TRBD1 matching 7 bases. Germline CDR1 reads MDHEN; CDR2 reads SYDVKM. V dropped 9 bases and J dropped 3; count of bases not matched to a gene: 11. CDR3 length: 15 residues. CDR3 sequence reads: CASTPGGSLYNEQFF. The DNA of the CDR3 is TGTGCCAGTACTCCAGGGGGTTCCCTCTACAATGAGCAGTTCTTC.

The chain employs TRBV2 and TRBJ2-7; 9 nucleotides agree with TRBD2. CDR3 length: 15 amino acids. CDR1 and CDR2 from the germline V gene are SNHLY and FYNNEI. V trimming: 1 base; J trimming: 3 bases; junction bases outside the gene matches: 4. CDR3 in amino acids: CASSEDGSGSYEQYF. The CDR3 region has the DNA TGTGCCAGCAGTGAAGACGGTAGCGGGAGCTACGAGCAGTACTTC.

The table lists this clone with a few counts. The rearrangement links TRBV5-8 to TRBJ2-7; 8 nucleotides align to TRBD1. In germline, CDR1 is SGHTS, CDR2 YDEGEE. With 0 bases clipped from V and 4 bases from J, the junction kept 12 bases outside the gene matches. CDR3 length equals 17 residues. The CDR3, as DNA: TGTGCCAGCAGCTTGGCACCCGGACAGGGCGATCTATACGAGCAGTACTTC. As protein: CASSLAPGQGDLYEQYF.

The V gene is TRBV7-9, the J gene TRBJ2-5; maybe TRBD1 (6 bases). The germline V gene has CDR1 SEHNR and CDR2 FQNEAQ (reference sequence). The CDR3 is 15 amino acids. V was clipped by 0 bases and J by 3 bases, with 11 bases between them. CDR3 sequence (DNA): TGTGCCAGCAGCTTAGCTCAGGGGACGAAAGAGACCCAGTACTTC. Its translation is CASSLAQGTKETQYF.

The chain carries TRBV28 and TRBJ1-2; 9 bases are a match to TRBD1. The germline V gene has CDR1 MDHEN and CDR2 SYDVKM. Germline trimming cut 6 bases from V and 4 bases from J; bases unmatched to any gene: 15. The CDR3 sequence is 17 residues long. The CDR3 DNA sequence: TGTGCCAGCAGACCTACCCGGACAGGGGAGGTTAGCTATGGCTACACCTTC. This translates into CASRPTRTGEVSYGYTF.

This clone came up once. The rearrangement uses TRBV2 and TRBJ2-1, with 9 bases fitting TRBD2. Per germline, CDR1 SNHLY and CDR2 FYNNEI. Losses at the gene ends were 7 bases for V and 0 bases for J; bases not matched to a gene: 10. The CDR3 has 17 residues. CDR3: CASTDGAGGPSYNEQFF. CDR3 DNA sequence: TGTGCCAGCACCGATGGGGCGGGAGGGCCCTCCTACAATGAGCAGTTCTTC. Full variable domain (remainder filled in from reference TRBV2 and TRBJ2-1): EPEVTQTPSHQVTQMGQEVILRCVPISNHLYFYWYRQILGQKVEFLVSFYNNEISEKSEIFDDQFSVERPDGSNFTLKIRSTKLEDSAMYFCASTDGAGGPSYNEQFFGPGTRLTVL.

The chain couples TRBV4-2 to TRBJ1-1, with TRBD1 identical over 7 bases. This CDR3 contains 15 residues. Trimming cost V 2 bases and J 8 bases; bases outside gene matches: 11. Per the germline V gene, CDR1 is LGHNA and CDR2 is YNFKEQ. CDR3 amino acids: CASSQNPKGTEEAFF. The CDR3 DNA sequence: TGTGCCAGCAGCCAAAACCCGAAAGGGACAGAGGAAGCTTTCTTT.

In this sample, this clone turned up once. This chain connects TRBV6-5 to TRBJ1-1, with a possible D match to TRBD1 (5 bases). Trimming left V 4 bases short and J 0 bases short, with 9 bases between. The CDR3 runs 14 residues. Germline values: CDR1 MNHEY, CDR2 SVGAGI. The CDR3 spells CASSSKGMNTEAFF. The DNA for the CDR3 is TGTGCCAGCAGTTCCAAGGGGATGAACACTGAAGCTTTCTTT.

The chain recombines TRBV18 with TRBJ2-5, with no clear D. This CDR3 has 15 amino acids. The V gene lost 3 bases and the J gene lost 2 bases, with 13 bases spanning the gap. Germline assignment: CDR1 KGHSH and CDR2 LQKENI. In DNA form, the CDR3 reads TGTGCCAGCTCACCCCTGTCTAACCTTCAAGAGACCCAGTACTTC. This encodes CASSPLSNLQETQYF. Together with reference TRBV18 and TRBJ2-5, the CDR3 gives the full variable domain: NAGVMQNPRHLVRRRGQEARLRCSPMKGHSHVYWYRQLPEEGLKFMVYLQKENIIDESGMPKERFSAEFPKEGPSILRIQQVVRGDSAAYFCASSPLSNLQETQYFGPGTRLLVL.

CDR3 sequence reads: CASRPSGTGIYGYTF. CDR3 DNA: TGTGCCAGCAGACCCAGCGGGACAGGTATCTATGGCTACACCTTC. The chain combines TRBV11-2 with TRBJ1-2; 8 positions agree with TRBD1. Trimming removed 6 bases from V and 4 bases from J; junction bases left unmatched: 10. Germline V gene sequence: CDR1 SGHAT, CDR2 FQNNGV. The CDR3 is 15 residues long.

The CDR3 bases are TGCGCCAGCAGTGGGGCCCTAGCGGGAGCCCACAATGAGCAGTTCTTC. Protein sequence: CASSGALAGAHNEQFF. The chain recombines TRBV10-1 with TRBJ2-1, with TRBD2 matching over 10 bases. With V trimmed by 4 bases and J by 5 bases, 8 bases remained unmatched. CDR1 is WNHNN, CDR2 SYGVQD, per germline (reference sequence). The length of the CDR3 is 16 residues.